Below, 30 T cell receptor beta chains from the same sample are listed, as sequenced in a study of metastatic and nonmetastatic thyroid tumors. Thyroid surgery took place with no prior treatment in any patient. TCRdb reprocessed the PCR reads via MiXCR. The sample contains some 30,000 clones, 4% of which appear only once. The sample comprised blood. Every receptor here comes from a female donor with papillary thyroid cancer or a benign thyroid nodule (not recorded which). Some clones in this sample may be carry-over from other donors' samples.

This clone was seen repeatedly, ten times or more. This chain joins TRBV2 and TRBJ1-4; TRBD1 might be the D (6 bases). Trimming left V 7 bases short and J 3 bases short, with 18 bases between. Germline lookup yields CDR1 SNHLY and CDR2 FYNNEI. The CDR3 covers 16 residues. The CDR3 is CASKGTRLRANEKLFF. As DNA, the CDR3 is TGTGCCAGCAAGGGGACAAGACTACGAGCTAATGAAAAACTGTTTTTT.

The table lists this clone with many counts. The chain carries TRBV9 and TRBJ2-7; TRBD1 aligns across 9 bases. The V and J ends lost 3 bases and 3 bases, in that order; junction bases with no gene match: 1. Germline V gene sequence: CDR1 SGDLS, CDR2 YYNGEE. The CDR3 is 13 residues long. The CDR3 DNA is TGTGCCAGCAGCGGGGGACAGGGCTACGAGCAGTACTTC. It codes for CASSGGQGYEQYF.

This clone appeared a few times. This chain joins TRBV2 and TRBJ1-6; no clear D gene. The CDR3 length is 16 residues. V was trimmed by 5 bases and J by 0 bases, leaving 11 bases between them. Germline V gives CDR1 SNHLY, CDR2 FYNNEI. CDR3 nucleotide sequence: TGTGCCAGCAGTTCGACGGGGAGCTCCTATAATTCACCCCTCCACTTT. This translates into CASSSTGSSYNSPLHF.

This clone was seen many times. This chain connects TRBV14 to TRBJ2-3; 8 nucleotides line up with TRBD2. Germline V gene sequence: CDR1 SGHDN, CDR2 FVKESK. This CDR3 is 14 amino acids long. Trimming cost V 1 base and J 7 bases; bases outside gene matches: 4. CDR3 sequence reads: CASSQAGGRHTQYF. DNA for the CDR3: TGTGCCAGCAGCCAAGCGGGCGGGAGGCATACGCAGTATTTT.

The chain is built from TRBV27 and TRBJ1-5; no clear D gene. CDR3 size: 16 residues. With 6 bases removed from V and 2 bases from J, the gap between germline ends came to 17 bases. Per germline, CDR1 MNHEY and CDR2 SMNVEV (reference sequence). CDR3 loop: CASSRVREGRNQPQHF. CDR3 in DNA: TGTGCCAGCAGCCGCGTACGGGAGGGCCGCAATCAGCCCCAGCATTTT.

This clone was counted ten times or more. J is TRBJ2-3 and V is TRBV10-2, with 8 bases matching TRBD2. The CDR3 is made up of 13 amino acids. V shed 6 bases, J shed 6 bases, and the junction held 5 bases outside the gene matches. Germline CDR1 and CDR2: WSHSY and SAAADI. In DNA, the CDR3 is TGCGCCAGCAGCCGGGAGGGGTCTGATACGCAGTATTTT. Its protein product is CASSREGSDTQYF.

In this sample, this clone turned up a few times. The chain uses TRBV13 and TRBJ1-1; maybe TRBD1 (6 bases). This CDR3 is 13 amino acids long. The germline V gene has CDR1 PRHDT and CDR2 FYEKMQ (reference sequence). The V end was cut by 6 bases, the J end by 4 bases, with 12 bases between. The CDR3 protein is CASRVGARTEAFF. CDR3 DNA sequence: TGTGCCAGCAGGGTGGGGGCGCGCACTGAAGCTTTCTTT.

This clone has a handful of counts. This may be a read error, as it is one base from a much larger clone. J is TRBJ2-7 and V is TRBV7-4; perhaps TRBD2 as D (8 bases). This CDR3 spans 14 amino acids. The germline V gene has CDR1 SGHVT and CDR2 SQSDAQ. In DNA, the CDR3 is TGTGCCAGCATCCCCGGGAGGGGGCCTTACGGGCAGTACTTC. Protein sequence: CASIPGRGPYGQYF. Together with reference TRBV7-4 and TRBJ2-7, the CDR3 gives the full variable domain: GAGVSQSPRYKVAKRGRDVALRCDSISGHVTLYWYRQTLGQGSEVLTYSQSDAQRDKSGRPSGRFSAERPERSVSTLKIQRTEQGDSAVYLCASIPGRGPYGQYFGPGTRLTVT.

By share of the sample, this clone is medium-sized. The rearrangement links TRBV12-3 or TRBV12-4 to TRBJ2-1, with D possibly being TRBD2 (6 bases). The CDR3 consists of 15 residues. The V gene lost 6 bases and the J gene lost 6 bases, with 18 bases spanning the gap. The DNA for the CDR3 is TGTGCCAGCAGCTCGGTACGCGGGATGGGCAATGAGCAGTTCTTC. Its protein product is CASSSVRGMGNEQFF.

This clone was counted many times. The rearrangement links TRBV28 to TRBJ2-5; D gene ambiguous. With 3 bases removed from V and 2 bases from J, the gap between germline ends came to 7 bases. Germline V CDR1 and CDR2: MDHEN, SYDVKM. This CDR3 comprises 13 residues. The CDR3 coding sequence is TGTGCCAGCAGTTTGATAGAGCAAGAGACCCAGTACTTC. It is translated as CASSLIEQETQYF.

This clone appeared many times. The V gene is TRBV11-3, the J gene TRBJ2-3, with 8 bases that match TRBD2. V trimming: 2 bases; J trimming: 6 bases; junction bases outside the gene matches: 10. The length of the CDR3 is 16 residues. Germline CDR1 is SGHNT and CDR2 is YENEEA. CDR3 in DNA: TGTGCCAGCAGCTTATGGGGGCTAGCGGGTCCGGATACGCAGTATTTT. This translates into CASSLWGLAGPDTQYF.

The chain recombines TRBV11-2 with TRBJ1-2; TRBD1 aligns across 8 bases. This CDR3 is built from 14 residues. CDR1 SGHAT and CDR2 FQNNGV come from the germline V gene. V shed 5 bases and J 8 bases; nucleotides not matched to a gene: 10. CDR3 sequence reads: CASSTIGQGEGYTF. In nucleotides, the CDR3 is TGTGCCAGCAGCACCATCGGACAGGGTGAAGGCTACACCTTC.

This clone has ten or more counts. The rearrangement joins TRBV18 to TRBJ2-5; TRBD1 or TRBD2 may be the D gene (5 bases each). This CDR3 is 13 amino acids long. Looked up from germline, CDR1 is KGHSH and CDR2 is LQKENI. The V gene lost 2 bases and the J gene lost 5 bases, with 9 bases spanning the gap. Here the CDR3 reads CASSPGGRETQYF. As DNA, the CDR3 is TGTGCCAGCTCACCAGGGGGTCGGGAGACCCAGTACTTC.

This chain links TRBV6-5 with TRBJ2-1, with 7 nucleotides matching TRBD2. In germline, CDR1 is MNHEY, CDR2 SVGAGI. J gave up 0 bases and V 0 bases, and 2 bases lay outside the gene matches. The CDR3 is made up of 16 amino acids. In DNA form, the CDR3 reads TGTGCCAGCAGTTACTCGGGGGGGAGCTCCTACAATGAGCAGTTCTTC. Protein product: CASSYSGGSSYNEQFF.

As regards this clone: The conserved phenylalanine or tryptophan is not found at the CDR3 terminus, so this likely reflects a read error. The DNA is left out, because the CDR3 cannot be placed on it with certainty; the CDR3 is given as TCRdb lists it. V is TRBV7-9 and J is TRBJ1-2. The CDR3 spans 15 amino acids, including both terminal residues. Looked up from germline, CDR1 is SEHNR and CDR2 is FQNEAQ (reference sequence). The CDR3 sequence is CASSSWTAKDHGYTL.

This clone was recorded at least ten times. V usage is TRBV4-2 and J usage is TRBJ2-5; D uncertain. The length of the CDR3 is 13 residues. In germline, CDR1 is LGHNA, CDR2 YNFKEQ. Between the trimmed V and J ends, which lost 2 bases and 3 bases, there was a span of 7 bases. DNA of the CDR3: TGTGCCAGCAGCCAAATCACCGAAGAGACCCAGTACTTC. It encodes CASSQITEETQYF.

The DNA for the CDR3 is TGCAGTGCTAGTGGGAGGGGGGACGGCGGGGAGCTGTTTTTT. It yields the protein CSASGRGDGGELFF. V and J are TRBV20-1 and TRBJ2-2, with TRBD2 as a possible D gene (7 bases). The germline V and J ends were trimmed by 3 bases and 7 bases, with 15 bases remaining between them. Looked up from germline, CDR1 is DFQATT and CDR2 is SNEGSKA (reference sequence). This CDR3 spans 14 amino acids.

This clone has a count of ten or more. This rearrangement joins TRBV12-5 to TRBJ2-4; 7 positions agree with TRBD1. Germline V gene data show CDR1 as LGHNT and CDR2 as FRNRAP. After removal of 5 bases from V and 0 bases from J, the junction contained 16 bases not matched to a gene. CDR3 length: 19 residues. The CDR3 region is CASGENRDSYSLAKNIQYF. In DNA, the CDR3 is TGTGCTAGTGGTGAAAACCGGGACAGCTATTCCCTAGCCAAAAACATTCAGTACTTC.

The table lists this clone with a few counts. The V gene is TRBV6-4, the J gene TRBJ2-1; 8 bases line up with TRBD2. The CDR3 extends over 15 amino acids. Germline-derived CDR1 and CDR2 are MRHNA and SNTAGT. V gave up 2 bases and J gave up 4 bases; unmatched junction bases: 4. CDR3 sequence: CASSDEAGAYNEQFF. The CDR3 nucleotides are TGTGCCAGCAGTGACGAAGCGGGAGCATACAATGAGCAGTTCTTC.

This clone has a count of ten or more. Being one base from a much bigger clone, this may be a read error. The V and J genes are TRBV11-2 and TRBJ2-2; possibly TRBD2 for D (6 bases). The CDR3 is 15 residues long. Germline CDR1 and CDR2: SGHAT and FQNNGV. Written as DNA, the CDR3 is TGTGCCAGCAGCGTAACCGGGAGATCAACCGGGAAGCTGTTTTTT. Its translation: CASSVTGRSTGKLFF.

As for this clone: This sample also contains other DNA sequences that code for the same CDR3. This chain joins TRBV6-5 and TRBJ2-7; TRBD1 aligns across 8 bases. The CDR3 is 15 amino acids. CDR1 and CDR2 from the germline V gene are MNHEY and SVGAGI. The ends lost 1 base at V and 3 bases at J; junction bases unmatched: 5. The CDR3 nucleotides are TGTGCCAGCAGTTACTTGGGACAGGAAAGCTACGAGCAGTACTTC. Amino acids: CASSYLGQESYEQYF.

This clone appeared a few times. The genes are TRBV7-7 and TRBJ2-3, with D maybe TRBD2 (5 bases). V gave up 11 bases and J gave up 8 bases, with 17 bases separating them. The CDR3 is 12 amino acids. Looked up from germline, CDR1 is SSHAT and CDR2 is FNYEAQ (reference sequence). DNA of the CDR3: TGTGCCGTAGTGGGCGCCGGAGGTACGCAGTATTTT. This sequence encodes CAVVGAGGTQYF.

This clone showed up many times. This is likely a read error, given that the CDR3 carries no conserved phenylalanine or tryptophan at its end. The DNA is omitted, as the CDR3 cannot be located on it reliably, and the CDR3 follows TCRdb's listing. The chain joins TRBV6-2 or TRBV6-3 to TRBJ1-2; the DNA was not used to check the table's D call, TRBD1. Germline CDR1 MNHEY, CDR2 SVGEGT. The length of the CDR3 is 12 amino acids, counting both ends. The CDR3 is CASGNINGQGLI.

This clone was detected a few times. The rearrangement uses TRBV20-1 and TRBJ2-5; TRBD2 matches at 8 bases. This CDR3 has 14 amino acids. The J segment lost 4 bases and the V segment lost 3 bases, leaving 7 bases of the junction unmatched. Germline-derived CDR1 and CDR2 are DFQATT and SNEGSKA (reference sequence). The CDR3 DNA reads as TGCAGTGCTAGGGCGGGAGGTATTGCAGAGACCCAGTACTTC. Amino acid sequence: CSARAGGIAETQYF.

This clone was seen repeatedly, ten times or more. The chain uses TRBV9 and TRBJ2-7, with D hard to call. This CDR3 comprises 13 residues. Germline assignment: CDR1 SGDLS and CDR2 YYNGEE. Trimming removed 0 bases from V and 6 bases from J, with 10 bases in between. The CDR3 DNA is TGTGCCAGCAGCGTAGGGCGCTTTTCCGAGCAGTACTTC. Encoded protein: CASSVGRFSEQYF.

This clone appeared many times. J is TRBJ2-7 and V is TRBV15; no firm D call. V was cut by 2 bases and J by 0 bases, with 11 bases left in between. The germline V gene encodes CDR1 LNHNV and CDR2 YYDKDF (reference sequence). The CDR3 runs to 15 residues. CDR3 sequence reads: CATSRPGPSSYEQYF. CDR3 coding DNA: TGTGCCACCAGCAGACCCGGCCCTAGCTCCTACGAGCAGTACTTC.

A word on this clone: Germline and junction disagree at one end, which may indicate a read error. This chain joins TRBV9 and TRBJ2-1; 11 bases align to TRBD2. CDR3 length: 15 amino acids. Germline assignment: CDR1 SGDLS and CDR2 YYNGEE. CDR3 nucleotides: TGTGCCATCAGCCAAGGGACTAGCGGCAGCTATGAGCAGTTCTTC. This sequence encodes CAISQGTSGSYEQFF.

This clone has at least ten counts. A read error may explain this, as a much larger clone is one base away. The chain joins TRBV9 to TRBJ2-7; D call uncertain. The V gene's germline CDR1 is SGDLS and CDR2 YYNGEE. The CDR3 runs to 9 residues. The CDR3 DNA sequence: TGTGCCAGATTCTACGAGCAGTGCTTC. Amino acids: CARFYEQCF.

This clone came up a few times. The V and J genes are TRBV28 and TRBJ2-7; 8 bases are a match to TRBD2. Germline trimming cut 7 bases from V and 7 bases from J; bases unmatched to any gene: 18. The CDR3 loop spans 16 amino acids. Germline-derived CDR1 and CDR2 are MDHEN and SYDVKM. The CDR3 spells CASIPLPGREVLEQYF. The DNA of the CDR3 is TGTGCCAGCATTCCCCTTCCCGGGAGGGAGGTTCTTGAGCAGTACTTC.

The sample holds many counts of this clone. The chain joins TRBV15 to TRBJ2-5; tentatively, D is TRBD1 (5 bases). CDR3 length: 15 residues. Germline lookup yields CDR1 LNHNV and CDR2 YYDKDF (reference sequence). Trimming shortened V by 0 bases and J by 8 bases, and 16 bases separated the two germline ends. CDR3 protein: CATSREKSRVVTQYF. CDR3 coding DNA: TGTGCCACCAGCAGAGAAAAATCCAGGGTAGTAACCCAGTACTTC.